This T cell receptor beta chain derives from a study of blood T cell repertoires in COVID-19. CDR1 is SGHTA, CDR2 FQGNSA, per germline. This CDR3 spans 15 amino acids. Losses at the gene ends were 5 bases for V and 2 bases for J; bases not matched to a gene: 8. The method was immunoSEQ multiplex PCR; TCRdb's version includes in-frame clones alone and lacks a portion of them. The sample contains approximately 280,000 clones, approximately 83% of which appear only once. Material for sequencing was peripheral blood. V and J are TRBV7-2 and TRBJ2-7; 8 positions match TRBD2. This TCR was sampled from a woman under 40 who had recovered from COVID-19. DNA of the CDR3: TGTGCCAGCAGCCCCCGTGGCGGGGGGACCTACGAGCAGTACTTC. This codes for CASSPRGGGTYEQYF.